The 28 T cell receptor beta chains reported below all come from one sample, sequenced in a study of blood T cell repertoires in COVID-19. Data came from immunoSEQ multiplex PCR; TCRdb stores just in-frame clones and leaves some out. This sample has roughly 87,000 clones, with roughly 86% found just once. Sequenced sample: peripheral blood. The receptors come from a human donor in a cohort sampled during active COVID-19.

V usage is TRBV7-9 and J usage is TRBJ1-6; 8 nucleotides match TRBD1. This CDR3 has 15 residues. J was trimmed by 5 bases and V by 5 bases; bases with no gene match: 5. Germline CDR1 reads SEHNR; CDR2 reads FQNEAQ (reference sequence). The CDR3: CASSLDRGNNSPLHF. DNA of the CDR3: TGTGCCAGCAGCCTCGACAGGGGTAATAATTCACCCCTCCACTTT.

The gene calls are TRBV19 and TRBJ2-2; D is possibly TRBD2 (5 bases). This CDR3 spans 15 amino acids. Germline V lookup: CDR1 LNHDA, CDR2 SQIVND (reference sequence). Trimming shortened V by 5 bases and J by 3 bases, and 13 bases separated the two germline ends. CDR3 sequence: CASSPGGRYTGELFF. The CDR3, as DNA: TGTGCCAGTAGTCCCGGAGGAAGGTACACCGGGGAGCTGTTTTTT.

The CDR3 DNA reads TGCAGCGTAGGAGGGGTGGGGAGTGGCTACACCTTC. Its translation: CSVGGVGSGYTF. The chain uses TRBV29-1 and TRBJ1-2; D may be TRBD1 (5 bases). Germline assignment: CDR1 SQVTM and CDR2 ANQGSEA. Trimming shortened V by 6 bases and J by 7 bases, and 15 bases separated the two germline ends. CDR3 size: 12 residues.

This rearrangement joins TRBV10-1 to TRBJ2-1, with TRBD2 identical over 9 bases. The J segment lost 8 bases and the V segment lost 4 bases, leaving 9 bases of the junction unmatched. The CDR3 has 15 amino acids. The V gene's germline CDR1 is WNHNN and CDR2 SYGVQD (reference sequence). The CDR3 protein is CASSVAAGGPDEQFF. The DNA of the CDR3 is TGCGCCAGCAGTGTAGCGGCGGGAGGGCCCGATGAGCAGTTCTTC.

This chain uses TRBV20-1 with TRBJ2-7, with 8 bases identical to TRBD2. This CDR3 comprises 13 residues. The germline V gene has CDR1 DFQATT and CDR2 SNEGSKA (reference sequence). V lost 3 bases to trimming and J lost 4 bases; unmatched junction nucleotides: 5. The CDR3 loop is CSASSSGGYEQYF. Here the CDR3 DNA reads TGCAGTGCTAGTTCCAGCGGGGGTTACGAGCAGTACTTC.

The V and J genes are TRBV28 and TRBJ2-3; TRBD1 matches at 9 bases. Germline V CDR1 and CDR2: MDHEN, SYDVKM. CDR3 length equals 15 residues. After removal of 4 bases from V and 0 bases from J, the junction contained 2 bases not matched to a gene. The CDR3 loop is CASSSGQGSTDTQYF. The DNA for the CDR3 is TGTGCCAGCAGTTCCGGACAGGGGAGCACAGATACGCAGTATTTT. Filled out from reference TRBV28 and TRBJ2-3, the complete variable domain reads DVKVTQSSRYLVKRTGEKVFLECVQDMDHENMFWYRQDPGLGLRLIYFSYDVKMKEKGDIPEGYSVSREKKERFSLILESASTNQTSMYLCASSSGQGSTDTQYFGPGTRLTVL.

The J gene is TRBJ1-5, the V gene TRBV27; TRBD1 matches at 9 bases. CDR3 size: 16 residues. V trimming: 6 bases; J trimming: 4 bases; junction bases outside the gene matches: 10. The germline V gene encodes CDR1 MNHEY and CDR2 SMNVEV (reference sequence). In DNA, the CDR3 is TGTGCCAGCAGCCTCTTCGGGACAGGGTCTAATCAGCCCCAGCATTTT. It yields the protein CASSLFGTGSNQPQHF.

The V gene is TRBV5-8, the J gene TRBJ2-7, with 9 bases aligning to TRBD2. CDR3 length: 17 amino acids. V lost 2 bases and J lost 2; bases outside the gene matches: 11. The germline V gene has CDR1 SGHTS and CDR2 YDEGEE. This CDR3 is CASSLLKGSGRTYEQYF. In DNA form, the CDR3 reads TGTGCCAGCAGCTTACTTAAAGGTAGCGGGAGAACCTACGAGCAGTACTTC.

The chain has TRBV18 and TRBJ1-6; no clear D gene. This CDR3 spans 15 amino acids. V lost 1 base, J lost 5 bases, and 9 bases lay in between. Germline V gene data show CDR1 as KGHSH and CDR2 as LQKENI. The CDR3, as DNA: TGTGCCAGCTCACCACGAGGGCCTAATAATTCACCCCTCCACTTT. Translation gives CASSPRGPNNSPLHF.

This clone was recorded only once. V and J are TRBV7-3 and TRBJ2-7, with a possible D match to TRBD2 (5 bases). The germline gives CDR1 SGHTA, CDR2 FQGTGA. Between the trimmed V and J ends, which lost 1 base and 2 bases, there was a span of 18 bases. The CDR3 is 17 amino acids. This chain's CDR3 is CASSLNVFEGAAYEQYF. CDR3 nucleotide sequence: TGTGCCAGCAGCTTAAACGTTTTTGAGGGCGCTGCCTACGAGCAGTACTTC.

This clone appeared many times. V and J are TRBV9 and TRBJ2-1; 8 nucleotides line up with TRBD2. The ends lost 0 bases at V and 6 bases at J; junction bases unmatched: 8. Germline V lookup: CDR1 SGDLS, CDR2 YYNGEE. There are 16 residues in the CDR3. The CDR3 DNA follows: TGTGCCAGCAGCGTAGTTCCTAGCGGGTGGAGCAATGAGCAGTTCTTC. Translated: CASSVVPSGWSNEQFF. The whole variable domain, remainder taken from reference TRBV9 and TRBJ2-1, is DSGVTQTPKHLITATGQRVTLRCSPRSGDLSVYWYQQSLDQGLQFLIQYYNGEERAKGNILERFSAQQFPDLHSELNLSSLELGDSALYFCASSVVPSGWSNEQFFGPGTRLTVL.

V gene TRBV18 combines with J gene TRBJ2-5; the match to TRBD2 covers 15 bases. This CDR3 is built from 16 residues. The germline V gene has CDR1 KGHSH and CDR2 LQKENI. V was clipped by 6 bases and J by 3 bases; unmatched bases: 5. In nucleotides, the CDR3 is TGTGCCAGCTCGTCCGGGACTAGCGGGAGGAAAGAGACCCAGTACTTC. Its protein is CASSSGTSGRKETQYF. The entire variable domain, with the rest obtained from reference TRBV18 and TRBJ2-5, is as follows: NAGVMQNPRHLVRRRGQEARLRCSPMKGHSHVYWYRQLPEEGLKFMVYLQKENIIDESGMPKERFSAEFPKEGPSILRIQQVVRGDSAAYFCASSSGTSGRKETQYFGPGTRLLVL.

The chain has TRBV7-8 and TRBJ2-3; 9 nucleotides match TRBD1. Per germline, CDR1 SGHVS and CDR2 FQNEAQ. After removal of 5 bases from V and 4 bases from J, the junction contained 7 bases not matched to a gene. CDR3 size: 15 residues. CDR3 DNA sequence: TGTGCCAGCAGCCTACAGGGGGCGAACCCAGATACGCAGTATTTT. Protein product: CASSLQGANPDTQYF.

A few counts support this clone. The CDR3 sequence: CASSSYKTSGTDTQYF. The CDR3 DNA sequence: TGTGCCAGCAGCTCGTACAAAACTAGCGGGACAGATACGCAGTATTTT. V gene TRBV5-6 combines with J gene TRBJ2-3; 9 bases line up with TRBD2. The germline gives CDR1 SGHDT, CDR2 YYEEEE. Losses at the gene ends were 3 bases for V and 3 bases for J; bases not matched to a gene: 8. The CDR3 totals 16 residues.

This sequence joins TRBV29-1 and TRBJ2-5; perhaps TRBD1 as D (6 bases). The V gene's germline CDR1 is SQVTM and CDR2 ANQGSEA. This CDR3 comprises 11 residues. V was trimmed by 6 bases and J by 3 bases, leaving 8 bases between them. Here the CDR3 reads CSVRQEETQYF. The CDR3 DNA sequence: TGCAGCGTCCGACAGGAAGAGACCCAGTACTTC.

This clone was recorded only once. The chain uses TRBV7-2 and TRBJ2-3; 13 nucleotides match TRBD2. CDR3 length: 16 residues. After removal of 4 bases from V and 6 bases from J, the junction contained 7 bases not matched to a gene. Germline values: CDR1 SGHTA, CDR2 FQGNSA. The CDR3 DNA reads TGTGCCAGCAGCTGGCGACTAGCGGGAGGCGTCGATACGCAGTATTTT. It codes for CASSWRLAGGVDTQYF.

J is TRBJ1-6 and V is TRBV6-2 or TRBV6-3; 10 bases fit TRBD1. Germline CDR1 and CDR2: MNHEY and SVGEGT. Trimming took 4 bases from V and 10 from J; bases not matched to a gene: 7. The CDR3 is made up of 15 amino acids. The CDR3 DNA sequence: TGTGCCAGCAGTTTCCGGACAGGGGGAGGATCACCCCTCCACTTT. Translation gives CASSFRTGGGSPLHF.

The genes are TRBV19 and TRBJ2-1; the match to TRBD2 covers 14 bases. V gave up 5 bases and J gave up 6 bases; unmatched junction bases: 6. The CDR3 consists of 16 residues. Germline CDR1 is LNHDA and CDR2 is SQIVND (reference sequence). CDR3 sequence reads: CASSDSGTSGGNEQFF. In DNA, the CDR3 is TGTGCCAGTAGTGATTCCGGGACTAGCGGGGGCAATGAGCAGTTCTTC.

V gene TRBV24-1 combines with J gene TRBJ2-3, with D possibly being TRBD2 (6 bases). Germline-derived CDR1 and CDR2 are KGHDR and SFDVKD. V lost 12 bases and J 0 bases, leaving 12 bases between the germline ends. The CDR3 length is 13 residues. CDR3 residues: CAAGTRSTDTQYF. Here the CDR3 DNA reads TGTGCCGCCGGGACTCGAAGCACAGATACGCAGTATTTT.

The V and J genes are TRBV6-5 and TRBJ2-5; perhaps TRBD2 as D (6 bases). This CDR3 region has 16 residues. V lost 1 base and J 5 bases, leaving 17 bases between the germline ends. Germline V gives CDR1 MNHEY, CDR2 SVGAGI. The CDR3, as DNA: TGTGCCAGCAGTTACTTTGGGGAGGTCCCTAGGGAGACCCAGTACTTC. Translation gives CASSYFGEVPRETQYF.

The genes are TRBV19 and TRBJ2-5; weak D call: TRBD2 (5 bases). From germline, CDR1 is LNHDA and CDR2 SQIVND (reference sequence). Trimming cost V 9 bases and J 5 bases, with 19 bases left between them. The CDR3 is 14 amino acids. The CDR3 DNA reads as TGTGCCAGCTCAGCCCAACAGCAGCGGGAGACCCAGTACTTC. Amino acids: CASSAQQQRETQYF.

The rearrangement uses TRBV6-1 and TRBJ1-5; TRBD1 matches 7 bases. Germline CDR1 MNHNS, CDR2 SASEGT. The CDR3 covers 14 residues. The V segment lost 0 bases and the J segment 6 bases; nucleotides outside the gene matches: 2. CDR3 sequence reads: CASSEAGGGQPQHF. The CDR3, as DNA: TGTGCCAGCAGTGAAGCAGGGGGCGGTCAGCCCCAGCATTTT.

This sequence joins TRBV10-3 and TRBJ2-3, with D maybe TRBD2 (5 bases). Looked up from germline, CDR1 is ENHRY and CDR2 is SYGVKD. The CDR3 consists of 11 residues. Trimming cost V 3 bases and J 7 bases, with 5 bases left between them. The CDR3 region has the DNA TGTGCCATCAGTGACGGGAATACGCAGTATTTT. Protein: CAISDGNTQYF.

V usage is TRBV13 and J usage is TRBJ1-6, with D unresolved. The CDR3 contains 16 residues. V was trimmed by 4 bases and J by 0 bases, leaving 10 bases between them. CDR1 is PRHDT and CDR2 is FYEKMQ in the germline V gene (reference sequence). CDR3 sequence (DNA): TGTGCCAGCAGCTCCCTAGGCGACTCCTATAATTCACCCCTCCACTTT. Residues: CASSSLGDSYNSPLHF.

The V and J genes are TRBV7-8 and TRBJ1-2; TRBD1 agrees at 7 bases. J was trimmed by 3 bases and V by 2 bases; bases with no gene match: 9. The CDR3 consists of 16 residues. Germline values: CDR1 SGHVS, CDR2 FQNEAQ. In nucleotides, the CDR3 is TGTGCCAGCAGCTTACAAAGGGGGCGCAGAGACTATGGCTACACCTTC. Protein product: CASSLQRGRRDYGYTF.

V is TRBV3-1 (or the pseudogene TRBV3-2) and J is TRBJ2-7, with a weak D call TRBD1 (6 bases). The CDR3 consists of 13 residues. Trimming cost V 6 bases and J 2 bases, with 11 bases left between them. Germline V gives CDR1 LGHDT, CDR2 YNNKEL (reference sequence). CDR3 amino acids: CASSRDNTYEQYF. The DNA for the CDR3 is TGTGCCAGCAGTCGGGACAACACCTACGAGCAGTACTTC.

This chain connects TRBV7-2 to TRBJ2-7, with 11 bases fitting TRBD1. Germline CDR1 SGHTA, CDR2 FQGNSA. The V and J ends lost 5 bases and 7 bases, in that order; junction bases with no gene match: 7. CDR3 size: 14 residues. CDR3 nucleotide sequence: TGTGCCAGCAGCCTCGGACAGGGGGCAGGGGAGCAGTACTTC. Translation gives CASSLGQGAGEQYF.

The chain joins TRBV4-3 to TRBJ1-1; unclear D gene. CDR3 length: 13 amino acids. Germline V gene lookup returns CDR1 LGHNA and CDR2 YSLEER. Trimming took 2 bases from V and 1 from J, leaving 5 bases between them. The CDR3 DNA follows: TGCGCCAGCAGCCAACGGGAGAACACTGAAGCTTTCTTT. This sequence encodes CASSQRENTEAFF.